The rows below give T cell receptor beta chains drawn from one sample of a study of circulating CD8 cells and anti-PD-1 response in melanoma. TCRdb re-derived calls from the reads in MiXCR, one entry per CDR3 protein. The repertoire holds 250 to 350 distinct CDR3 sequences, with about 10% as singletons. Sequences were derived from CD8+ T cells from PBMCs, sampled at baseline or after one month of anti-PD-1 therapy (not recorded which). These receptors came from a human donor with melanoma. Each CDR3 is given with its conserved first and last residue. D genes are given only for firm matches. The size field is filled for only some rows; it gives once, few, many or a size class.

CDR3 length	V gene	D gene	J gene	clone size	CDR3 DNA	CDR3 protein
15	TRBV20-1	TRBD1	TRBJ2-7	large	TGCAGTGCTCAGGAGGGGACAGGGCGAATCTTAGAGCAGTACTTC	CSAQEGTGRILEQYF
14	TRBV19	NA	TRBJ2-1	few	TGTGCCAGTAGCAAGGGGTACTCCTACAATGAGCAGTTCTTC	CASSKGYSYNEQFF
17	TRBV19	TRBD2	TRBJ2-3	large	TGTGCCAGTAGTGTCGGGACTAGCGGGGGATACACAGATACGCAGTATTTT	CASSVGTSGGYTDTQYF
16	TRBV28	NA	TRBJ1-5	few	TGTGCCAGCAGTTTAACTGGGGCCCCTGGCAATCAGCCCCAGCATTTT	CASSLTGAPGNQPQHF
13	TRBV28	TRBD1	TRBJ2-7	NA	TGTGCCAGCCGACACGGGACAGACTACGAGCAGTACTTC	CASRHGTDYEQYF
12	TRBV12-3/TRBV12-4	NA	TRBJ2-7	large	TGTGCCAGCAGTCTCCTCCGATACGAGCAGTACTTC	CASSLLRYEQYF
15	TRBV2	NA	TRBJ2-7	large	TGTGCCAGCGGACCGGGCCGCTTAACTTACGTAGAGCAGTACTTC	CASGPGRLTYVEQYF
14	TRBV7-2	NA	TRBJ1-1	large	TGTGCCAGCAGCACGACACCATACTCCACTGAAGCTTTCTTT	CASSTTPYSTEAFF
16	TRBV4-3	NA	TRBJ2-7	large	TGCGCCAGCAGCCAAGATCCCGGGGGAACGCCCTACGAGCAGTACTTC	CASSQDPGGTPYEQYF
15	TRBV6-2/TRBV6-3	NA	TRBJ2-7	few	TGTGCCAGCAGTTACCCGGACGGAAGCTCCTACGAGCAGTACTTC	CASSYPDGSSYEQYF
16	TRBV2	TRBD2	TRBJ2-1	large	TGTGCCAGCATCCGAGTAAGCGGGGGAACTAACAATGAGCAGTTCTTC	CASIRVSGGTNNEQFF
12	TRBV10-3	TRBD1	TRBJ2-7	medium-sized	TGTGCCATGGGACAGTCTTTCTGGGAGCAGTACTTC	CAMGQSFWEQYF
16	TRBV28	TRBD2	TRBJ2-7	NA	TGTGCCAGCAGTTTAACGGTCGCGGGAGGCTCCTACGAGCAGTACTTC	CASSLTVAGGSYEQYF
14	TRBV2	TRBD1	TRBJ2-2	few	TGTGCCAGCAAGGGGACAGGGTGGGCCGGGGAGCTGTTTTTT	CASKGTGWAGELFF
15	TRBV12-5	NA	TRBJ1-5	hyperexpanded	TGTGCTAGTGGCTCCGGATGGGGTGGCAATCAGCCCCAGCATTTT	CASGSGWGGNQPQHF
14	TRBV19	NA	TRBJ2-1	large	TGTGCCAGTAGTATAGTATCCGGGACCGATGAGCAGTTCTTC	CASSIVSGTDEQFF
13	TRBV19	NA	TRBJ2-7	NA	TGTGCCAGTAGTATGCTAAGCCTCTACGAGCAGTACTTC	CASSMLSLYEQYF
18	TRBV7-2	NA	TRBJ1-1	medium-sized	TGTGCCAGCAGCCAAAGCGGCCCAGGGCGTTTTATGAACACTGAAGCTTTCTTT	CASSQSGPGRFMNTEAFF
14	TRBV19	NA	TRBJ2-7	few	TGTGCCAGTAGCCCTATCGGAGGGTCCTACGAGCAGTACTTC	CASSPIGGSYEQYF
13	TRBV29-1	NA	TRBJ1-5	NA	TGCAGCGTTGATGAGGGGACCAATCAGCCCCAGCATTTT	CSVDEGTNQPQHF
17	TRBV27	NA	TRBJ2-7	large	TGTGCCAGCAGTTACTCGGGGGCGGCAGGAGGTTCCTACGAGCAGTACTTC	CASSYSGAAGGSYEQYF
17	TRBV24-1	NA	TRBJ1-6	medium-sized	TGTGCCAATGTAAAACAGCCTTGGAGCTCCTATAATTCACCCCTCCACTTT	CANVKQPWSSYNSPLHF
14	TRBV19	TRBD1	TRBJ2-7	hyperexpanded	TGTGCCAGTAGTCGGACAGGCTTTTCCTACGAGCAGTACTTC	CASSRTGFSYEQYF
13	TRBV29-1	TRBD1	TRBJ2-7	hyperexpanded	TGCAGCGTTGAATTGGACAGGGGGTGGGAGCAGTACTTC	CSVELDRGWEQYF
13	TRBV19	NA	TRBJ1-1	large	TGTGCCAGTAGTATGTGGGTGGCCACTGAAGCTTTCTTT	CASSMWVATEAFF
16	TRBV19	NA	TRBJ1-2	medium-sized	TGTGCCAGTAGTATGGGAGGGGGACACCCCCATGGGGGCTACACCTTC	CASSMGGGHPHGGYTF
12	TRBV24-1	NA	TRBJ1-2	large	TGTGCCACCAGTGATGGAGGCTATGGCTACACCTTC	CATSDGGYGYTF
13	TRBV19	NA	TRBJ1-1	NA	TGTGCCAGTAGACAGCGGGTAGGCACTGAAGCCTTCTTT	CASRQRVGTEAFF
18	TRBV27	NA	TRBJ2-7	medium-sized	TGTGCCAGCACTCCGGGACCGATGGGGGGATTACACTCCTACGAGCAGTACTTC	CASTPGPMGGLHSYEQYF
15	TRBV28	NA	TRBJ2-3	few	TGTGCCAGCAGTTTCTCCAGGACCCTCACAGATACGCAGTATTTT	CASSFSRTLTDTQYF
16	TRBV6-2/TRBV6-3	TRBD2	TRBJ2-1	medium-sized	TGTGCCAGCAGTTTACCCGGACTAGCGGGGGGTGAAGAGCAGTTCTTC	CASSLPGLAGGEEQFF
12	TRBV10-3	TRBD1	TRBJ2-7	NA	TGTGCCATGGGACAGTCCTTCTGGGAGCTGTACTTC	CAMGQSFWELYF
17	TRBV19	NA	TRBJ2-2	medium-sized	TGTGCCAGTAGATACAGGGCCCCGGGTCGCCAAACCGGGGAGCTGTTTTTT	CASRYRAPGRQTGELFF
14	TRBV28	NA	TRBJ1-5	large	TGTGCCAGCAGTCACTCAGGGGGCAATCAGCCCCAGCATTTT	CASSHSGGNQPQHF
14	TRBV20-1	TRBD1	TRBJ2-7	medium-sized	TGCAGTGCTAGAGTGGGGACAGGGGGCGAAGAGCAGTACTTC	CSARVGTGGEEQYF
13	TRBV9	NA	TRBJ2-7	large	TGTGCCAGCAGCGTAGTCCCCGCCTACGAGCAGTACTTC	CASSVVPAYEQYF